The 8 T cell receptor beta chains reported below all come from one sample, sequenced in a study of T cell responses to AZD1222 COVID-19 vaccine. The assay was immunoSEQ multiplex PCR, and TCRdb's table has in-frame clones only and misses some. Here the sample spans about 150,000 clones, 90% being singletons. The source was peripheral blood, collected on day 0 of AZD1222 vaccination. These receptor sequences come from an adult in good health.

The chain employs TRBV5-1 and TRBJ1-2, with 10 nucleotides matching TRBD1. Per the germline V gene, CDR1 is SGHRS and CDR2 is YFSETQ. The ends lost 1 base at V and 8 bases at J; junction bases unmatched: 8. This CDR3 has 15 amino acids. CDR3 in DNA: TGCGCCAGCAGCTTGAGCCCGACAGGGGGCGGCGGCTACACCTTC. Protein: CASSLSPTGGGGYTF.

This chain joins TRBV12-3 or TRBV12-4 and TRBJ2-2; D is unresolved. The ends were cut back, 6 bases at V and 4 bases at J, with 6 bases in the middle. This CDR3 contains 12 residues. CDR3 nucleotides: TGTGCCAGCAGCCAACCCACCGGGGAGCTGTTTTTT. It encodes CASSQPTGELFF.

The chain carries TRBV11-2 and TRBJ1-4; the D gene is possibly TRBD1 (6 bases). CDR1 and CDR2 (germline): SGHAT, FQNNGV. Trimming pared 3 bases from V and 4 bases from J, leaving 12 bases between. The CDR3 is 15 residues long. The DNA of the CDR3 is TGTGCCAGCAGCTTGGTGGGGGCCGGTAATGAAAAACTGTTTTTT. Protein sequence: CASSLVGAGNEKLFF.

The gene calls are TRBV11-2 and TRBJ2-1; no clear D gene. With 5 bases removed from V and 7 bases from J, the gap between germline ends came to 12 bases. Germline CDR1 reads SGHAT; CDR2 reads FQNNGV. This CDR3 spans 13 amino acids. CDR3 in DNA: TGTGCCAGCAGCGCCTCTCCTGGAAATGAGCAGTTCTTC. This sequence encodes CASSASPGNEQFF.

This chain joins TRBV24-1 and TRBJ2-1; 9 nucleotides match TRBD1. The CDR3 has 16 amino acids. From germline, CDR1 is KGHDR and CDR2 SFDVKD. Losses at the gene ends were 4 bases for V and 7 bases for J; bases not matched to a gene: 10. CDR3 DNA: TGTGCCACCAGTGAGTCCGGGACAGGGACGCGGAATGAGCAGTTCTTC. Translation gives CATSESGTGTRNEQFF.

With respect to this clone: No DNA is shown, since the ends of the CDR3 on it are uncertain; the CDR3 is the one TCRdb lists. This chain joins TRBV19 and TRBJ2-2. Germline V gives CDR1 LNHDA, CDR2 SQIVND (reference sequence). The CDR3 numbers 17 amino acids, ends counted. The CDR3: CASKIRSGRANTGELFF.

The gene calls are TRBV5-1 and TRBJ1-1; D is unclear. Trimming took 4 bases from V and 1 from J, leaving 8 bases between them. CDR1 and CDR2 (germline): SGHRS, YFSETQ. The CDR3 consists of 13 residues. The CDR3, as DNA: TGCGCCAGCAGCCCGCTACAGAACACTGAAGCTTTCTTT. It translates to CASSPLQNTEAFF.

A single count supports this clone. This chain joins TRBV28 and TRBJ2-3, with 7 bases identical to TRBD2. Per the germline V gene, CDR1 is MDHEN and CDR2 is SYDVKM. With 5 bases clipped from V and 1 base from J, the junction kept 9 bases outside the gene matches. This CDR3 comprises 16 residues. CDR3 residues: CASSPALAGGTDTQYF. The CDR3 DNA reads as TGTGCCAGCAGTCCCGCCCTGGCGGGGGGCACAGATACGCAGTATTTT.